These 19 T cell receptor beta chains were all obtained from the same sample, sequenced in a study of CD8+ T cells in alopecia areata. Investigators isolated RNA and reverse transcribed it into cDNA to act as the sequencing template. Here immunoSEQ multiplex PCR was the method, and the copy in TCRdb shows in-frame clones only, minus some. The table has approximately 150,000 clones, 45% to 60% seen once. The sequenced sample consisted of CD4+ T cells sorted from blood. Every receptor here comes from a human donor in good health.

The chain has TRBV29-1 and TRBJ2-1; D is perhaps TRBD2 (6 bases). CDR1 is SQVTM and CDR2 is ANQGSEA in the germline V gene. V was pared by 6 bases and J by 2 bases, with 11 bases between. The CDR3 is 13 amino acids. CDR3 loop: CSVGGATYNEQFF. For the CDR3, the DNA is TGCAGCGTGGGGGGAGCCACCTACAATGAGCAGTTCTTC.

This rearrangement joins TRBV7-8 to TRBJ2-5; TRBD2 agrees at 15 bases. Per germline, CDR1 SGHVS and CDR2 FQNEAQ. The trim removed 4 bases at V and 4 bases at J, leaving 4 bases unmatched. The CDR3 totals 16 residues. CDR3 nucleotide sequence: TGTGCCAGCAGCTCAGGACTAGCGGGAGGGGGAGAGACCCAGTACTTC. Protein sequence: CASSSGLAGGGETQYF. Variable domain in full (rest from reference TRBV7-8 and TRBJ2-5): GAGVSQSPRYKVAKRGQDVALRCDPISGHVSLFWYQQALGQGPEFLTYFQNEAQLDKSGLPSDRFFAERPEGSVSTLKIQRTQQEDSAVYLCASSSGLAGGGETQYFGPGTRLLVL.

This chain uses TRBV5-1 with TRBJ2-7; 7 nucleotides line up with TRBD2. The germline V gene encodes CDR1 SGHRS and CDR2 YFSETQ. V lost 5 bases, J lost 2 bases, and 10 bases stayed unmatched. The CDR3 is 15 amino acids. CDR3 sequence reads: CASRQLSGTTYEQYF. CDR3 nucleotide sequence: TGCGCCAGCAGACAGCTCTCCGGGACTACCTACGAGCAGTACTTC.

This chain uses TRBV21-1 with TRBJ2-7; the table's D gene call, TRBD1, was not cross checked with the DNA. TRBV21-1 constitutes a pseudogene. This CDR3 is 15 amino acids long. The CDR3 DNA follows: TGTGCCAGCAGCAAAAGCGGGGACAGGCCCTACGAGCAGTACTTC. It codes for CASSKSGDRPYEQYF.

The chain couples TRBV12-5 to TRBJ1-2; D not certain. Germline loops: CDR1 LGHNT, CDR2 FRNRAP. The ends were cut back, 1 base at V and 8 bases at J, with 11 bases in the middle. This CDR3 is 13 amino acids long. The CDR3 protein is CASGLDTERGYTF. DNA of the CDR3: TGTGCTAGTGGTTTGGACACAGAGAGGGGCTACACCTTC. The full variable domain, rest sourced from reference TRBV12-5 and TRBJ1-2, is DARVTQTPRHKVTEMGQEVTMRCQPILGHNTVFWYRQTMMQGLELLAYFRNRAPLDDSGMPKDRFSAEMPDATLATLKIQPSEPRDSAVYFCASGLDTERGYTFGSGTRLTVV.

This chain uses TRBV7-8 with TRBJ1-4, with D possibly matching TRBD1 (5 bases). V dropped 5 bases and J dropped 4 bases, with 14 bases sitting between them. Germline assignment: CDR1 SGHVS and CDR2 FQNEAQ. This CDR3 is 15 amino acids long. The CDR3 DNA reads TGTGCCAGCAGCCTCCGGGACCAAGATAATGAAAAACTGTTTTTT. Its protein is CASSLRDQDNEKLFF.

The V gene is TRBV2, the J gene TRBJ2-7; D is tentatively TRBD1 or TRBD2 (6 bases each). Trimming left V 6 bases short and J 3 bases short, with 15 bases between. Germline lookup yields CDR1 SNHLY and CDR2 FYNNEI. The CDR3 runs 14 residues. The CDR3, as DNA: TGTGCCAGCAGGCCCGGGGGCAGCCTCTACGAGCAGTACTTC. This gives the protein CASRPGGSLYEQYF. The variable domain in full, completed from reference TRBV2 and TRBJ2-7, reads EPEVTQTPSHQVTQMGQEVILRCVPISNHLYFYWYRQILGQKVEFLVSFYNNEISEKSEIFDDQFSVERPDGSNFTLKIRSTKLEDSAMYFCASRPGGSLYEQYFGPGTRLTVT.

The chain couples TRBV29-1 to TRBJ2-5; 7 nucleotides match TRBD2. CDR1 and CDR2 (germline): SQVTM, ANQGSEA. The CDR3 extends over 12 amino acids. Germline trimming cut 7 bases from V and 3 bases from J; bases unmatched to any gene: 5. The CDR3 reads CSARGGEETQYF. As DNA, the CDR3 is TGCAGCGCTCGTGGGGGGGAAGAGACCCAGTACTTC.

This clone has a count of ten or more. The chain links TRBV5-8 to TRBJ1-3; D perhaps matches TRBD1 (6 bases). This CDR3 is 14 amino acids long. CDR1 SGHTS and CDR2 YDEGEE come from the germline V gene. V gave up 3 bases and J gave up 4 bases, with 11 bases separating them. The CDR3 region is CASSWGAPGNTIYF. CDR3 DNA: TGTGCCAGCAGCTGGGGGGCGCCGGGAAACACCATATATTTT.

The CDR3 sequence is CASRSGTYEQYF. DNA of the CDR3: TGTGCCAGCAGGTCCGGCACCTACGAGCAGTACTTC. The gene calls are TRBV28 and TRBJ2-7; D is ambiguous. There are 12 residues in the CDR3. V dropped 6 bases and J dropped 2 bases, with 8 bases sitting between them. Germline V gene sequence: CDR1 MDHEN, CDR2 SYDVKM.

The chain is built from TRBV27 and TRBJ2-3, with D perhaps TRBD1 or TRBD2 (5 bases each). Looked up from germline, CDR1 is MNHEY and CDR2 is SMNVEV (reference sequence). Trimming removed 4 bases at V and 1 base at J, with 15 bases between. The CDR3 totals 16 residues. CDR3 region: CASSSLRGVGTDTQYF. In DNA, the CDR3 is TGTGCCAGCAGTTCTCTCCGAGGGGTAGGCACAGATACGCAGTATTTT.

The gene calls are TRBV2 and TRBJ2-3; TRBD1 aligns across 8 bases. J was trimmed by 7 bases and V by 4 bases; bases with no gene match: 10. The CDR3 runs 15 residues. Germline lookup yields CDR1 SNHLY and CDR2 FYNNEI. The DNA for the CDR3 is TGTGCCAGCAGTGCTGACAGGGGCCTCGGGAATACGCAGTATTTT. The encoded protein is CASSADRGLGNTQYF.

The rearrangement uses TRBV7-7 and TRBJ2-5, with unresolved D. With 2 bases removed from V and 2 bases from J, the gap between germline ends came to 15 bases. The CDR3 runs 16 residues. Germline V gene sequence: CDR1 SSHAT, CDR2 FNYEAQ (reference sequence). The CDR3 nucleotides are TGTGCCAGCAGCTTAATCAGTGGACGGTCACAAGAGACCCAGTACTTC. It encodes CASSLISGRSQETQYF.

V is TRBV9 and J is TRBJ2-2; D may be TRBD2 (6 bases). CDR3 length: 15 residues. Germline lookup yields CDR1 SGDLS and CDR2 YYNGEE. The V end lost 6 bases, the J end lost 7 bases, and 19 bases lay between the germline ends. The CDR3 coding sequence is TGTGCCAGCAAGACCCTTGGAGGGGCAGGCGGGGAGCTGTTTTTT. Protein product: CASKTLGGAGGELFF.

The chain has TRBV29-1 and TRBJ2-1; 14 nucleotides align to TRBD2. After removal of 0 bases from V and 9 bases from J, the junction contained 7 bases not matched to a gene. The CDR3 consists of 16 residues. Germline V gene data show CDR1 as SQVTM and CDR2 as ANQGSEA. The CDR3 DNA reads TGCAGCGTTGAAGATTCTCGGACTAGCGGGAGGAGTGAGCAGTTCTTC. This encodes CSVEDSRTSGRSEQFF.

CDR3 region: CASSRRDTEAFF. The CDR3 region has the DNA TGTGCCAGCAGCCGGAGGGACACTGAAGCTTTCTTT. The chain has TRBV5-4 and TRBJ1-1, with D hard to call. Looked up from germline, CDR1 is SGHNT and CDR2 is YYREEE (reference sequence). The CDR3 contains 12 residues. With 4 bases removed from V and 3 bases from J, the gap between germline ends came to 7 bases.

This rearrangement joins TRBV18 to TRBJ2-1; D not resolved. Trimming left V 6 bases short and J 8 bases short, with 5 bases between. The length of the CDR3 is 10 residues. Germline CDR1 KGHSH, CDR2 LQKENI. The CDR3 here is CASSGDEQFF. The CDR3 region has the DNA TGTGCCAGCTCCGGTGATGAGCAGTTCTTC.

Here the CDR3 reads CASSYSFPSSYEQYF. The CDR3 DNA is TGTGCCAGCAGTTACTCCTTTCCTAGCTCCTACGAGCAGTACTTC. The V gene is TRBV6-5, the J gene TRBJ2-7; D remains ambiguous. The germline gives CDR1 MNHEY, CDR2 SVGAGI. The CDR3 spans 15 residues. Trimming removed 0 bases at V and 0 bases at J, with 9 bases between.

In DNA form, the CDR3 reads TGTGCCAGCAGAGGACAGAGGAATGAAAAACTGTTTTTT. Translated, it gives CASRGQRNEKLFF. V is TRBV28 and J is TRBJ1-4; perhaps TRBD1 as D (6 bases). The CDR3 is made up of 13 amino acids. Deletions cut 6 bases from V and 5 bases from J, with 10 bases between. Germline V gene data show CDR1 as MDHEN and CDR2 as SYDVKM.